Presented here are 31 T cell receptor beta chains from one specimen sequenced in a study of blood T cell repertoires in COVID-19. TCRdb keeps only in-frame clones here, not all; method: immunoSEQ multiplex PCR. The sample has approximately 200,000 clones; approximately 83% are singletons. Sequenced sample: peripheral blood. The receptors here all came from a woman in her forties or fifties with acute or convalescent COVID-19.

In the case of this clone: The junction and the germline gene differ at one end; a read error may be behind it. V is TRBV18 and J is TRBJ2-7; TRBD1 might be the D (6 bases). Per germline, CDR1 KGHSH and CDR2 LQKENI. This CDR3 has 14 residues. DNA for the CDR3: TGTGCCAGCACACCGGGCAGGGGCTTCCACGAGCAGTACTTC. Protein sequence: CASTPGRGFHEQYF.

The chain employs TRBV28 and TRBJ1-2, with D uncertain. CDR3 length equals 14 residues. V was trimmed by 2 bases and J by 2 bases, leaving 9 bases between them. CDR1 MDHEN and CDR2 SYDVKM come from the germline V gene. CDR3 sequence reads: CASSLDGENYGYTF. As DNA, the CDR3 is TGTGCCAGCAGTTTAGACGGGGAGAACTATGGCTACACCTTC.

The rearrangement links TRBV24-1 to TRBJ2-5; a possible D gene is TRBD1 (6 bases). This CDR3 contains 15 residues. The V gene lost 1 base and the J gene lost 1 base, with 9 bases spanning the gap. CDR1 and CDR2 (germline): KGHDR, SFDVKD. The CDR3 spells CATSDFARGQETQYF. The CDR3, as DNA: TGTGCCACCAGTGATTTTGCCAGGGGCCAAGAGACCCAGTACTTC.

V and J are TRBV27 and TRBJ2-6; 8 bases are shared with TRBD1. V shed 5 bases, J shed 2 bases, and the junction held 17 bases outside the gene matches. CDR1 and CDR2 (germline): MNHEY, SMNVEV (reference sequence). The CDR3 extends over 20 amino acids. The CDR3 reads CASSHTPPDRVLTGANVLTF. CDR3 coding DNA: TGTGCCAGCAGTCATACCCCACCGGACAGGGTTCTGACTGGGGCCAACGTCCTGACTTTC.

This clone was counted once. The chain carries TRBV11-2 and TRBJ2-3; D perhaps matches TRBD2 (6 bases). Trimming stripped 5 bases from V and 1 base from J, with 16 bases between. The V gene's germline CDR1 is SGHAT and CDR2 FQNNGV. CDR3 length: 16 amino acids. The CDR3 loop reads CASSLTRGGGTDTQYF. The CDR3 DNA reads as TGTGCCAGCAGCCTCACGAGGGGCGGGGGCACAGATACGCAGTATTTT. The whole variable domain, filled in from reference TRBV11-2 and TRBJ2-3, reads EAGVAQSPRYKIIEKRQSVAFWCNPISGHATLYWYQQILGQGPKLLIQFQNNGVVDDSQLPKDRFSAERLKGVDSTLKIQPAKLEDSAVYLCASSLTRGGGTDTQYFGPGTRLTVL.

The chain has TRBV5-6 and TRBJ2-7; weak D call: TRBD1 (6 bases). V dropped 3 bases and J dropped 2 bases, with 12 bases sitting between them. This CDR3 spans 14 amino acids. In germline, CDR1 is SGHDT, CDR2 YYEEEE. The CDR3: CASSYDRSPYEQYF. The CDR3 DNA sequence: TGTGCCAGCAGCTATGACAGGTCTCCCTACGAGCAGTACTTC.

V gene TRBV6-6 combines with J gene TRBJ2-2, with D maybe TRBD1 (5 bases). CDR3 length: 15 amino acids. Deletions cut 2 bases from V and 7 bases from J, with 14 bases between. Germline lookup yields CDR1 MNHNY and CDR2 SVGAGI (reference sequence). The CDR3 region is CASSYPNQGGGELFF. Written as DNA, the CDR3 is TGTGCCAGCAGTTACCCCAATCAGGGTGGCGGGGAGCTGTTTTTT.

This clone appeared once. The chain recombines TRBV5-1 with TRBJ1-2, with D possibly TRBD1 on 6 matching bases. This CDR3 region has 14 residues. Germline lookup yields CDR1 SGHRS and CDR2 YFSETQ. Trimming cost V 3 bases and J 0 bases, with 9 bases left between them. Here the CDR3 DNA reads TGCGCCAGCAGCTCGACAGGATCTAACTATGGCTACACCTTC. Its translation is CASSSTGSNYGYTF.

The chain joins TRBV11-2 to TRBJ1-4, with 10 nucleotides matching TRBD1. This CDR3 spans 16 amino acids. Germline V lookup: CDR1 SGHAT, CDR2 FQNNGV. V lost 3 bases and J lost 6; bases outside the gene matches: 7. The CDR3 bases are TGTGCCAGCAGCTTTACCTCCGGGACAGGGGATGAAAAACTGTTTTTT. Translating it yields CASSFTSGTGDEKLFF.

The chain uses TRBV11-3 and TRBJ1-3; D gene ambiguous. Germline V CDR1 and CDR2: SGHNT, YENEEA. The CDR3 covers 15 residues. Between the trimmed V and J ends, which lost 3 bases and 4 bases, there was a span of 13 bases. The CDR3 region has the DNA TGTGCCAGCAGCTTGGGAGGCCAGAGCGGAAACACCATATATTTT. It specifies CASSLGGQSGNTIYF.

V usage is TRBV5-4 and J usage is TRBJ1-6; TRBD1 might be the D (5 bases). V was cut by 2 bases and J by 10 bases, with 13 bases left in between. The CDR3 spans 14 residues. Germline values: CDR1 SGHNT, CDR2 YYREEE (reference sequence). The CDR3 is CASSFEQGGSPLHF. In nucleotides, the CDR3 is TGTGCCAGCAGCTTTGAGCAGGGAGGCTCACCCCTCCACTTT.

The chain is built from TRBV6-5 and TRBJ2-7, with 7 bases identical to TRBD2. This CDR3 is built from 12 residues. The germline V gene encodes CDR1 MNHEY and CDR2 SVGAGI. V gave up 6 bases and J gave up 3 bases; unmatched junction bases: 2. As DNA, the CDR3 is TGTGCCAGCAGGGGCGGGAGCTACGAGCAGTACTTC. Its translation is CASRGGSYEQYF.

The J gene is TRBJ1-6, the V gene TRBV19; 7 positions agree with TRBD1. Trimming cost V 6 bases and J 0 bases; bases outside gene matches: 5. The germline V gene has CDR1 LNHDA and CDR2 SQIVND (reference sequence). The CDR3 covers 16 residues. CDR3 bases: TGTGCCAGTAGAAGGGACAGAAGCTCCTATAATTCACCCCTCCACTTT. Its translation: CASRRDRSSYNSPLHF.

This clone occurred once. The CDR3 loop reads CASSLGGRDRVINEQFF. DNA of the CDR3: TGTGCCAGCAGCTTAGGGGGCCGGGACAGGGTCATCAATGAGCAGTTCTTC. This sequence joins TRBV7-8 and TRBJ2-1, with TRBD1 matching 9 bases. The CDR3 sequence is 17 residues long. After removal of 1 base from V and 6 bases from J, the junction contained 10 bases not matched to a gene. Germline-derived CDR1 and CDR2 are SGHVS and FQNEAQ.

The rearrangement links TRBV24-1 to TRBJ2-7; weak D call: TRBD2 (5 bases). Trimming pared 4 bases from V and 2 bases from J, leaving 11 bases between. CDR3 length equals 14 residues. Germline V gene lookup returns CDR1 KGHDR and CDR2 SFDVKD. The CDR3 DNA follows: TGTGCCACCAGTGACTCCGACGGGACCTACGAGCAGTACTTC. Translating gives CATSDSDGTYEQYF.

This clone was observed a few times. V and J are TRBV10-3 and TRBJ1-2, with TRBD1 matching over 10 bases. V gave up 10 bases and J gave up 4 bases; unmatched junction bases: 6. CDR3 length: 13 amino acids. Germline V gives CDR1 ENHRY, CDR2 SYGVKD. CDR3 sequence reads: CATRDRGIYGYTF. In DNA form, the CDR3 reads TGTGCCACCCGGGACAGGGGTATCTATGGCTACACCTTC.

This chain connects TRBV27 to TRBJ1-6; D call uncertain. Germline V gives CDR1 MNHEY, CDR2 SMNVEV (reference sequence). The CDR3 runs to 16 residues. The germline V and J ends were trimmed by 5 bases and 0 bases, with 11 bases remaining between them. This CDR3 is CASSDRRSSYNSPLHF. The CDR3 nucleotides read TGTGCCAGCAGTGATCGACGGAGCTCCTATAATTCACCCCTCCACTTT.

CDR3 in amino acids: CASSSGGLPGELFF. The CDR3 DNA sequence: TGTGCCAGCAGCTCAGGGGGCTTGCCCGGGGAGCTGTTTTTT. This chain joins TRBV7-2 and TRBJ2-2; 8 nucleotides align to TRBD1. J lost 6 bases, V lost 4 bases, and 4 bases had no gene match. Germline CDR1 reads SGHTA; CDR2 reads FQGNSA. The length of the CDR3 is 14 residues. Supplemented by reference TRBV7-2 and TRBJ2-2, the full variable domain reads GAGVSQSPSNKVTEKGKDVELRCDPISGHTALYWYRQSLGQGLEFLIYFQGNSAPDKSGLPSDRFSAERTGGSVSTLTIQRTQQEDSAVYLCASSSGGLPGELFFGEGSRLTVL.

The chain employs TRBV11-3 and TRBJ2-3; 8 positions agree with TRBD1. CDR1 and CDR2 (germline): SGHNT, YENEEA. There are 15 residues in the CDR3. Unmatched junction bases numbered 3, after V lost 2 bases and J lost 2 bases. The chain's CDR3 is CASSLRTGLTDTQYF. Written as DNA, the CDR3 is TGTGCCAGCAGCTTACGGACAGGGCTCACAGATACGCAGTATTTT.

The V and J genes are TRBV5-1 and TRBJ1-4; no reliable D call. Trimming removed 1 base from V and 4 bases from J, with 8 bases in between. CDR3 length equals 14 residues. Germline V lookup: CDR1 SGHRS, CDR2 YFSETQ. CDR3: CASSLIRGNEKLFF. The CDR3, as DNA: TGCGCCAGCAGCTTGATCCGGGGTAATGAAAAACTGTTTTTT.

V is TRBV7-2 and J is TRBJ2-7; 7 bases agree with TRBD2. Germline V CDR1 and CDR2: SGHTA, FQGNSA. CDR3 length: 13 residues. V was pared by 2 bases and J by 5 bases, with 3 bases of the junction left unmatched. CDR3 loop: CASSLRGVHEQYF. CDR3 DNA sequence: TGTGCCAGCAGCTTACGGGGGGTGCACGAGCAGTACTTC.

The rearrangement uses TRBV2 and TRBJ2-3, with D maybe TRBD2 (5 bases). The CDR3 contains 12 residues. The germline gives CDR1 SNHLY, CDR2 FYNNEI. Trimming removed 7 bases from V and 6 bases from J, with 11 bases in between. CDR3 loop: CASNSGVDTQYF. The CDR3 DNA reads TGTGCCAGCAATTCCGGGGTGGATACGCAGTATTTT.

The CDR3 here is CASSLFGLGGNEQFF. The CDR3 coding sequence is TGTGCCAGCAGTTTATTTGGACTAGGCGGCAATGAGCAGTTCTTC. The chain has TRBV27 and TRBJ2-1; 7 bases map to TRBD2. Losses at the gene ends were 1 base for V and 6 bases for J; bases not matched to a gene: 6. The CDR3 spans 15 residues. CDR1 MNHEY and CDR2 SMNVEV come from the germline V gene (reference sequence).

The rearrangement links TRBV5-4 to TRBJ2-5; 8 bases are a match to TRBD1. CDR3 length: 13 residues. CDR1 is SGHNT, CDR2 YYREEE, per germline (reference sequence). The ends lost 3 bases at V and 5 bases at J; junction bases unmatched: 3. CDR3 loop: CASSSTGVETQYF. CDR3 nucleotide sequence: TGTGCCAGCAGCTCGACAGGGGTCGAGACCCAGTACTTC.

In nucleotides, the CDR3 is TGTGCCAGCCGATGGACTAGCGGCTACGAGCAGTACTTC. This gives the protein CASRWTSGYEQYF. The chain has TRBV6-6 and TRBJ2-7; TRBD2 matches 10 bases. This CDR3 contains 13 residues. Losses at the gene ends were 8 bases for V and 3 bases for J; bases not matched to a gene: 4. Germline V gives CDR1 MNHNY, CDR2 SVGAGI (reference sequence).

This chain joins TRBV25-1 and TRBJ2-7; the match to TRBD1 covers 7 bases. The CDR3 consists of 12 residues. V was pared by 10 bases and J by 4 bases, with 7 bases of the junction left unmatched. CDR1 is MGHDK, CDR2 SYGVNS, per germline. The CDR3 DNA follows: TGTGCCACCAGAGACAGGGTTTACGAGCAGTACTTC. It encodes CATRDRVYEQYF.

The chain employs TRBV7-2 and TRBJ1-2, with TRBD1 as a possible D gene (6 bases). Trimming shortened V by 4 bases and J by 0 bases, and 9 bases separated the two germline ends. CDR1 and CDR2 (germline): SGHTA, FQGNSA. The CDR3 loop spans 14 amino acids. Here the CDR3 reads CASSSRTANYGYTF. The DNA for the CDR3 is TGTGCCAGCAGCTCGCGGACAGCTAACTATGGCTACACCTTC.

J is TRBJ2-1 and V is TRBV6-5, with 8 bases matching TRBD1. This CDR3 has 14 residues. In germline, CDR1 is MNHEY, CDR2 SVGAGI. V shed 5 bases and J 4 bases; nucleotides not matched to a gene: 4. The CDR3 nucleotides read TGTGCCAGCAGTAACAGGGGGTTTTACAATGAGCAGTTCTTC. Protein sequence: CASSNRGFYNEQFF.

The rearrangement uses TRBV6-5 and TRBJ1-2; 10 bases line up with TRBD1. J lost 2 bases, V lost 4 bases, and 7 bases had no gene match. There are 16 residues in the CDR3. CDR1 is MNHEY and CDR2 is SVGAGI in the germline V gene. The CDR3 nucleotides read TGTGCCAGCAGTTCTTCCGGGACAGGGGACAACTATGGCTACACCTTC. This translates into CASSSSGTGDNYGYTF.

This clone was picked up a small number of times. This chain joins TRBV5-6 and TRBJ2-5; tentatively, D is TRBD2 (6 bases). The CDR3 extends over 17 amino acids. V lost 3 bases to trimming and J lost 5 bases, with 23 bases between them. Germline CDR1 SGHDT, CDR2 YYEEEE. CDR3 sequence reads: CASSSLRDLLSGETQYF. The CDR3 DNA is TGTGCCAGCAGCTCACTCCGGGACCTCCTAAGCGGGGAGACCCAGTACTTC.

The chain combines TRBV28 with TRBJ1-5, with D perhaps matching TRBD1 (5 bases). Germline CDR1 reads MDHEN; CDR2 reads SYDVKM. The CDR3 covers 14 residues. V was trimmed by 5 bases and J by 6 bases, leaving 14 bases between them. CDR3 sequence reads: CASSSGGSGQPQHF. CDR3 bases: TGTGCCAGCAGTAGTGGGGGGTCGGGTCAGCCCCAGCATTTT.